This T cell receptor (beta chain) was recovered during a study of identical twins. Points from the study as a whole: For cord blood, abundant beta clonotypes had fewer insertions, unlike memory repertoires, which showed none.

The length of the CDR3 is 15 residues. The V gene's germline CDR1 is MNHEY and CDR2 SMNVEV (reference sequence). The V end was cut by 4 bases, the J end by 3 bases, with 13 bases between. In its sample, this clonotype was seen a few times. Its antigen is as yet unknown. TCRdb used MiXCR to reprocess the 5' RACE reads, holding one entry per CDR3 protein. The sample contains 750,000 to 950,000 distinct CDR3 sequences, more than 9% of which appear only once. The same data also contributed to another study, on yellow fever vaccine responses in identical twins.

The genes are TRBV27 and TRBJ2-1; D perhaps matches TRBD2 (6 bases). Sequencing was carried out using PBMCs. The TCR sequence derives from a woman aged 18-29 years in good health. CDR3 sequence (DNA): TGTGCCAGCAGTTACGCCGGGAGCGTCTACAATGAGCAGTTCTTC. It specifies CASSYAGSVYNEQFF.